This TCR beta chain was recorded in a study of shared clonotypes between healthy human individuals. Study-level findings and limits: Only blood samples were collected, and tissue repertoires likely differ.

This CDR3 comprises 15 residues. Trimming stripped 1 base from V and 8 bases from J, with 14 bases between. Germline V lookup: CDR1 SGHTA, CDR2 FQGNSA. Sorted-subset replicate PCR reactions contained 200 to 250 ng DNA, corresponding to some 30,000 T cell genomes. Clones were sequenced by immunoSEQ multiplex PCR, and TCRdb holds only the in-frame ones, with some missing. This sample has about 1 million clones; roughly 74% occur once, and the top ten carry around 0.47%. With respect to this clone: What it binds is unknown.

The rearrangement links TRBV7-2 to TRBJ1-4; D perhaps matches TRBD1 (5 bases). The receptor's source is a man younger than 35 in good health. Some clones in this sample may be carry-over from other donors' samples. The specimen was memory CD4+ T cells from PBMCs. This sample's subset: CD45RA-negative fraction. CDR3 coding DNA: TGTGCCAGCAGCTTAGGCGGGACTAGTGGGGAAAAACTGTTTTTT. Residues: CASSLGGTSGEKLFF. Supplemented by reference TRBV7-2 and TRBJ1-4, the full variable domain reads GAGVSQSPSNKVTEKGKDVELRCDPISGHTALYWYRQSLGQGLEFLIYFQGNSAPDKSGLPSDRFSAERTGGSVSTLTIQRTQQEDSAVYLCASSLGGTSGEKLFFGSGTQLSVL.